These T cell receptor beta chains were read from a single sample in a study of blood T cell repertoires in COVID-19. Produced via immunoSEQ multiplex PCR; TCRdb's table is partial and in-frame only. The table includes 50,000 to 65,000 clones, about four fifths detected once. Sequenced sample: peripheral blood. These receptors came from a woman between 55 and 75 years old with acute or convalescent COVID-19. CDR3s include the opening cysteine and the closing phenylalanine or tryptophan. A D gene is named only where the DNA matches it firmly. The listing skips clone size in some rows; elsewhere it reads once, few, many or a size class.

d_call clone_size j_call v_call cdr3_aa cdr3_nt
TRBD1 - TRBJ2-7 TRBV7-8 CASSPGTGPTYEQYF TGTGCCAGCAGCCCCGGGACAGGCCCGACCTACGAGCAGTACTTC
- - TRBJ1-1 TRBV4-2 CASSQGSGQGGAEAFF TGTGCCAGCAGCCAAGGGTCGGGCCAGGGAGGCGCTGAAGCTTTCTTT
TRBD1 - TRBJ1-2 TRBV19 CASSDGQGILYGYTF TGTGCCAGTAGTGACGGACAGGGGATCCTCTATGGCTACACCTTC
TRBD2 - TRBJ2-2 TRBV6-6 CASSLPGGPGELFF TGTGCCAGCAGTCTACCGGGGGGTCCCGGGGAGCTGTTTTTT
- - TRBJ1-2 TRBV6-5 CASRLLLGYTF TGTGCCAGCAGGCTCCTACTTGGCTACACCTTC
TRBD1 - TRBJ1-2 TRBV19 CASSVRGRDYGYTF TGTGCCAGTAGCGTGAGGGGGCGCGATTATGGCTACACCTTC
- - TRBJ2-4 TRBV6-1 CASSVTSRGAKNIQYF TGTGCCAGCAGTGTAACTAGTCGGGGGGCCAAAAACATTCAGTACTTC
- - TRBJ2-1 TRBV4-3 CASSRAGSANEQFF TGCGCCAGCAGCCGGGCGGGGTCGGCCAATGAGCAGTTCTTC
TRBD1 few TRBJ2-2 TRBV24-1 CAIGTEITGELFF TGTGCCATCGGGACAGAAATCACCGGGGAGCTGTTTTTT
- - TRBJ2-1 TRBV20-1 CSARPDNEQFF TGCAGTGCTAGACCTGACAATGAGCAGTTCTTC
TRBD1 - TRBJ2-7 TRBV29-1 CSVASETGTYEQYF TGCAGCGTAGCCAGCGAGACAGGGACCTACGAGCAGTACTTC
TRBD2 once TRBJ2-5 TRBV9 CASSVESGVGETQYF TGTGCCAGCAGCGTAGAGAGCGGGGTAGGAGAGACCCAGTACTTC
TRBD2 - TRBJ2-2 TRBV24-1 CATSDERGGWDTGELFF TGTGCCACCAGTGACGAAAGGGGAGGGTGGGACACCGGGGAGCTGTTTTTT
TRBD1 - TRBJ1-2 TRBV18 CASSQTGTGTIPYGYTF TGTGCCAGCTCACAGACGGGGACAGGGACGATTCCGTATGGCTACACCTTC
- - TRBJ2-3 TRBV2 CASRGLPQSTDTQYF TGTGCCAGCCGGGGACTCCCACAAAGCACAGATACGCAGTATTTT
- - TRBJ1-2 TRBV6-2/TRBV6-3 CASSLVGGLGYGYTF TGTGCCAGCAGTTTAGTAGGCGGACTAGGCTATGGCTACACCTTC
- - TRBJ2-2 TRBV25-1 CASRGGQKYTGELFF TGTGCCAGCAGGGGGGGACAGAAATACACCGGGGAGCTGTTTTTT
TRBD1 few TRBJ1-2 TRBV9 CASSDQRDRRYYGYTF TGTGCCAGCAGCGACCAACGGGACAGGCGCTACTATGGCTACACCTTC
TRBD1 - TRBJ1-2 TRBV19 CASRDRVGYTF TGTGCCAGTAGGGACAGGGTCGGCTACACCTTC
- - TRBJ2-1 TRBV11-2 CASSFGGTSYNEQFF TGTGCCAGCAGCTTTGGCGGGACCTCCTACAATGAGCAGTTCTTC
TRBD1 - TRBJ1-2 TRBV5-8 CASSPPGQATFGYTF TGTGCCAGCAGCCCTCCGGGACAGGCGACTTTTGGCTACACCTTC
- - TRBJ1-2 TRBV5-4 CASSLELLNGYGYTF TGTGCCAGCAGCTTAGAGCTTCTTAATGGCTATGGCTACACCTTC
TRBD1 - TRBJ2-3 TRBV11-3 CASSMGTGGADTQYF TGTGCCAGCAGCATGGGGACAGGGGGCGCAGATACGCAGTATTTT
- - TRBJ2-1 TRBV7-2 CASSLVRDSLFF TGTGCCAGCAGCTTAGTTCGAGACAGCCTCTTCTTC
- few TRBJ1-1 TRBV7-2 CASSLARVLNTEAFF TGTGCCAGCAGCTTAGCGAGGGTATTGAACACTGAAGCTTTCTTT
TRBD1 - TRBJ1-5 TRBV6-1 CASSEAFGQGASIQPQHF TGTGCCAGCAGTGAAGCGTTCGGACAGGGGGCCAGTATTCAGCCCCAGCATTTT
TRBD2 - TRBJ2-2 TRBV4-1 CASSPKSGDTGELFF TGCGCCAGCAGCCCGAAGAGCGGGGACACCGGGGAGCTGTTTTTT
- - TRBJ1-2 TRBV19 CASSINRDYGYTF TGTGCCAGTAGTATAAACAGGGACTATGGCTACACCTTC
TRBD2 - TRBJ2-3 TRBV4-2 CASSQDLAGGADTQYF TGTGCCAGCAGCCAAGATCTAGCGGGGGGTGCGGATACGCAGTATTTT
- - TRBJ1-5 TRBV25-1 CASSENACVYSGNQPQHF TGTGCCAGCAGTGAAAACGCATGCGTTTATAGCGGCAATCAGCCCCAGCATTTT
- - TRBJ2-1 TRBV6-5 CASSRDSYNEQFF TGTGCCAGCAGTCGCGACAGCTACAATGAGCAGTTCTTC
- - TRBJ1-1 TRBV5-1 CASSLAGGQNTEAFF TGCGCCAGCAGCTTGGCGGGGGGGCAGAACACTGAAGCTTTCTTT
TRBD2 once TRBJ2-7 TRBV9 CASTPSGGLYEQYF TGTGCCAGCACCCCTAGCGGGGGGCTGTACGAGCAGTACTTC
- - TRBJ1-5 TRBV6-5 CASLRERGGNQPQHF TGTGCCAGCCTCCGTGAACGGGGGGGCAATCAGCCCCAGCATTTT
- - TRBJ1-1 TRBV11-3 CASSLWGDTEAFF TGTGCCAGCAGCTTATGGGGGGACACTGAAGCTTTCTTT
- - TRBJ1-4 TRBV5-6 CASSLLGAENEKLFF TGTGCCAGCAGCTTGTTGGGGGCTGAAAATGAAAAACTGTTTTTT
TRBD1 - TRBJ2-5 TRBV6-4 CASTWDRGCSQETQYF TGTGCCAGCACCTGGGACAGGGGATGTTCCCAAGAGACCCAGTACTTC
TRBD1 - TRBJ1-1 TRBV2 CASSAGTGSPEAFF TGTGCCAGCAGTGCCGGGACAGGGTCCCCTGAAGCTTTCTTT
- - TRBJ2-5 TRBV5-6 CASSWELRGGETQYF TGTGCCAGCAGTTGGGAACTCAGGGGCGGGGAGACCCAGTACTTC
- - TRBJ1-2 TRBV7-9 CASSLGPGHHGYTF TGTGCCAGCAGCTTAGGTCCAGGTCACCATGGCTACACCTTC
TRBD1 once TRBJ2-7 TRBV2 CASSYRDRGFEQYF TGTGCCAGCAGCTACCGGGACAGGGGGTTCGAGCAGTACTTC
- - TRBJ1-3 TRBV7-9 CASSFAVSGNTIYF TGTGCCAGCAGCTTCGCGGTCTCTGGAAACACCATATATTTT
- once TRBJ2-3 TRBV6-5 CATLPATDTQYF TGTGCCACCCTACCCGCCACAGATACGCAGTATTTT
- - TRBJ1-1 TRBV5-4 CASSLELMNTEAFF TGTGCCAGCAGCTTGGAATTAATGAACACTGAAGCTTTCTTT
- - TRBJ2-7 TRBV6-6 CASSPAGSEQYF TGTGCCAGCAGTCCTGCCGGGAGCGAGCAGTACTTC
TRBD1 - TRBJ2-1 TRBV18 CASSPTGTGGYNEQFF TGTGCCAGCTCACCAACTGGGACAGGGGGGTACAATGAGCAGTTCTTC
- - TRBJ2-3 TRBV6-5 CASSHRLGGTDTQYF TGTGCCAGCAGTCACCGACTAGGTGGCACAGATACGCAGTATTTT
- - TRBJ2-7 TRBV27 CASSLSINAGYEQYF TGTGCCAGCAGTTTATCGATTAATGCAGGGTACGAGCAGTACTTC
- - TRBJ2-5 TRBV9 CASSGRQLTGETQYF TGTGCCAGCAGCGGGCGACAGCTCACAGGGGAGACCCAGTACTTC
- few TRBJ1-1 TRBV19 CASSIETRFNTEAFF TGTGCCAGTAGTATAGAGACACGGTTCAACACTGAAGCTTTCTTT
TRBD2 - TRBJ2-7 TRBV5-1 CASSSPGGVEQYF TGCGCCAGCAGCTCCCCGGGGGGGGTCGAGCAGTACTTC
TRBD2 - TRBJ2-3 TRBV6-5 CASSSSGGSTDTQYF TGTGCCAGCAGTTCTAGCGGGGGATCCACAGATACGCAGTATTTT
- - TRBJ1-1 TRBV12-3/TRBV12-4 CASTLKGRTEAFF TGTGCCAGCACTCTCAAAGGGAGAACTGAAGCTTTCTTT
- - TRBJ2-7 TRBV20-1 CSASHRVGYEQYF TGCAGTGCTAGTCACAGGGTGGGCTACGAGCAGTACTTC
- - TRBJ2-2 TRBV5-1 CASRGTGITGELFF TGCGCCAGCAGGGGTACAGGGATCACCGGGGAGCTGTTTTTT
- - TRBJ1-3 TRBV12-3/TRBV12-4 CASSPPGVDPIYF TGTGCCAGCAGTCCCCCCGGGGTAGATCCCATATATTTT
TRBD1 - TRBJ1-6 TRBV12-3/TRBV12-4 CASSLGQSSPLHF TGTGCCAGCAGTTTGGGACAGTCTTCACCCCTCCACTTT